These 13 T cell receptor beta chains came from one sample sequenced in a study of cytotoxic CD8 clonotypes in ibrutinib-treated CLL. Data came from immunoSEQ multiplex PCR; TCRdb stores just in-frame clones and leaves some out. The repertoire holds around 310,000 clones, with about 77% as singletons. The sample in question was PBMCs, obtained before ibrutinib treatment. The receptors here all came from a human donor with chronic lymphocytic leukemia.

This sequence joins TRBV6-5 and TRBJ2-7; 7 bases align to TRBD1. The junction had 7 bases not matched to a gene; V was cut back by 6 bases and J by 5 bases. Germline CDR1 is MNHEY and CDR2 is SVGAGI. This CDR3 spans 13 amino acids. CDR3 protein: CASSLTGIHEQYF. The CDR3 DNA is TGTGCCAGCAGCCTGACAGGGATCCACGAGCAGTACTTC.

This chain uses TRBV11-2 with TRBJ2-1; 12 bases align to TRBD2. CDR1 and CDR2 from the germline V gene are SGHAT and FQNNGV. Trimming cost V 5 bases and J 9 bases; bases outside gene matches: 8. The CDR3 consists of 15 residues. CDR3 in DNA: TGTGCCAGCAGCCGTTGGACTAGCGGGGTCTCTGAGCAGTTCTTC. This gives the protein CASSRWTSGVSEQFF.

V gene TRBV9 combines with J gene TRBJ2-4, with 8 bases that match TRBD2. The CDR3 loop spans 14 amino acids. Germline-derived CDR1 and CDR2 are SGDLS and YYNGEE. The J segment lost 9 bases and the V segment lost 4 bases, leaving 9 bases of the junction unmatched. The CDR3 is CASSPGLGGPIQYF. Here the CDR3 DNA reads TGTGCCAGCAGCCCGGGACTAGGTGGTCCCATTCAGTACTTC.

The V gene is TRBV9, the J gene TRBJ2-3, with 8 bases identical to TRBD1. J was trimmed by 7 bases and V by 1 base; bases with no gene match: 8. The CDR3 length is 15 residues. Germline lookup yields CDR1 SGDLS and CDR2 YYNGEE. The CDR3 spells CASSVRTGLGNTQYF. Here the CDR3 DNA reads TGTGCCAGCAGCGTACGGACAGGGTTAGGCAATACGCAGTATTTT.

V is TRBV18 and J is TRBJ2-1; the match to TRBD2 covers 16 bases. The CDR3 has 22 residues. Germline CDR1 and CDR2: KGHSH and LQKENI. Losses at the gene ends were 10 bases for V and 5 bases for J; bases not matched to a gene: 26. The CDR3 reads CATHLRQGLAGGPSGLDNEQFF. The CDR3 nucleotides are TGTGCCACCCACTTGAGACAGGGACTAGCGGGAGGGCCTAGTGGGCTTGACAATGAGCAGTTCTTC.

In its sample, this clone was seen a few times. The chain has TRBV5-4 and TRBJ2-6; possible D gene TRBD2, 5 bases. The V end was cut by 0 bases, the J end by 1 base, with 5 bases between. This CDR3 region has 15 residues. Germline CDR1 reads SGHNT; CDR2 reads YYREEE (reference sequence). The CDR3 DNA sequence: TGTGCCAGCAGCTTGGCGGGGTCTGGGGCCAACGTCCTGACTTTC. It translates to CASSLAGSGANVLTF.

The chain combines TRBV9 with TRBJ1-3, with D tentatively TRBD1 (5 bases). The CDR3 totals 15 residues. Trimming stripped 0 bases from V and 3 bases from J, with 10 bases between. Germline V lookup: CDR1 SGDLS, CDR2 YYNGEE. The CDR3 bases are TGTGCCAGCAGCGTAGTTCCCCAGGGTGGAAACACCATATATTTT. This codes for CASSVVPQGGNTIYF.

This clone was detected many times. The J gene is TRBJ1-5, the V gene TRBV5-1; D is uncertain. The CDR3 length is 14 residues. V lost 0 bases to trimming and J lost 6 bases, with 10 bases between them. Per the germline V gene, CDR1 is SGHRS and CDR2 is YFSETQ. The DNA for the CDR3 is TGCGCCAGCAGCTTGGATGTGGGAGCTCAGCCCCAGCATTTT. It yields the protein CASSLDVGAQPQHF. Full variable domain (outside the CDR3, taken from reference TRBV5-1 and TRBJ1-5): KAGVTQTPRYLIKTRGQQVTLSCSPISGHRSVSWYQQTPGQGLQFLFEYFSETQRNKGNFPGRFSGRQFSNSRSEMNVSTLELGDSALYLCASSLDVGAQPQHFGDGTRLSIL.

The rearrangement uses TRBV28 and TRBJ2-1; 11 nucleotides match TRBD2. Germline lookup yields CDR1 MDHEN and CDR2 SYDVKM. Trimming cost V 3 bases and J 0 bases; bases outside gene matches: 4. The CDR3 consists of 17 residues. Here the CDR3 DNA reads TGTGCCAGCAGTTTGTTAGCGGGAGGGCCCTCCTACAATGAGCAGTTCTTC. Translated: CASSLLAGGPSYNEQFF.

This clone was picked up a small number of times. CDR3 residues: CASSEASGNTGELFF. Written as DNA, the CDR3 is TGTGCCAGCAGTGAAGCATCAGGGAACACCGGGGAGCTGTTTTTT. This chain links TRBV2 with TRBJ2-2; D call uncertain. Trimming shortened V by 0 bases and J by 1 base, and 6 bases separated the two germline ends. Per germline, CDR1 SNHLY and CDR2 FYNNEI. The CDR3 totals 15 residues.

This sequence joins TRBV9 and TRBJ2-3, with 8 bases identical to TRBD2. V shed 1 base and J 3 bases; nucleotides not matched to a gene: 7. Germline CDR1 reads SGDLS; CDR2 reads YYNGEE. The CDR3 totals 16 residues. CDR3 in DNA: TGTGCCAGCAGCGTATCGAGCGGGAGTTGGACAGATACGCAGTATTTT. The encoded protein is CASSVSSGSWTDTQYF.

This chain uses TRBV9 with TRBJ2-1; possibly TRBD1 for D (6 bases). The CDR3 extends over 14 amino acids. Germline lookup yields CDR1 SGDLS and CDR2 YYNGEE. V shed 3 bases and J shed 4 bases, with 11 bases lying between them. The CDR3 DNA reads as TGTGCCAGCAGCGAGGACAGCGTATACAATGAGCAGTTCTTC. It codes for CASSEDSVYNEQFF.

The chain carries TRBV11-3 and TRBJ2-5; D might be TRBD1 (6 bases). This CDR3 is built from 14 residues. In germline, CDR1 is SGHNT, CDR2 YENEEA. V lost 5 bases, J lost 2 bases, and 12 bases lay in between. In DNA form, the CDR3 reads TGTGCCAGCAGCACCGGACAGAGACAAGAGACCCAGTACTTC. Its translation is CASSTGQRQETQYF.